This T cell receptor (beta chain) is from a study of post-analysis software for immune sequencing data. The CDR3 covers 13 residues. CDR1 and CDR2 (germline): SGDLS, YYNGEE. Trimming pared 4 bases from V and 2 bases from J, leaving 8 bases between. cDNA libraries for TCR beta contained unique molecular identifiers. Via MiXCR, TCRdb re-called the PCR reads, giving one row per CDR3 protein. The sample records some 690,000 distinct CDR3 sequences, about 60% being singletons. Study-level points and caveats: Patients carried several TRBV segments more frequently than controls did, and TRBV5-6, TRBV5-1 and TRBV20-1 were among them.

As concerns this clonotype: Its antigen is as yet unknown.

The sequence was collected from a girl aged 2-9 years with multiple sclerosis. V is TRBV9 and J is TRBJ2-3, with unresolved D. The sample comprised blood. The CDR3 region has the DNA TGTGCCAGCAGCTCTATCCCCACAGATACGCAGTATTTT. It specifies CASSSIPTDTQYF. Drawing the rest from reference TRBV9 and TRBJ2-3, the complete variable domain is DSGVTQTPKHLITATGQRVTLRCSPRSGDLSVYWYQQSLDQGLQFLIQYYNGEERAKGNILERFSAQQFPDLHSELNLSSLELGDSALYFCASSSIPTDTQYFGPGTRLTVL.